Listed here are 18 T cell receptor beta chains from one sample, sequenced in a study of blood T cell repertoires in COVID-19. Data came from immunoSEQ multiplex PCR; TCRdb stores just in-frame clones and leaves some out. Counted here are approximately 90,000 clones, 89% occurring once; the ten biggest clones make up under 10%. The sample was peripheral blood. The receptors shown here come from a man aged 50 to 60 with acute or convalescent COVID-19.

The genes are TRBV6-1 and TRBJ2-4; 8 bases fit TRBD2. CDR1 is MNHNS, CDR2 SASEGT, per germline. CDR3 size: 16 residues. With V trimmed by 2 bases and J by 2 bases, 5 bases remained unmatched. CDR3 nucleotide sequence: TGTGCCAGCAGTGAATTAGCGGGGCGGACCAAAAACATTCAGTACTTC. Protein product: CASSELAGRTKNIQYF.

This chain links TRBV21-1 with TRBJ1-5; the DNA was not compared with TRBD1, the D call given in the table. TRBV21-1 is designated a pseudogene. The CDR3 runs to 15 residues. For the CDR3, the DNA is TGTGCCAGCAGGGGCCGCGACAGCTGGAATCAGCCCCAGCATTTT. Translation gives CASRGRDSWNQPQHF.

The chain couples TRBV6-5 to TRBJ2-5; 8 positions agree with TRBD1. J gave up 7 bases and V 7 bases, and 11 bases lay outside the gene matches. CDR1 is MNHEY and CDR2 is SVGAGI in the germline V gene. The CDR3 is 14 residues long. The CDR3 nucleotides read TGTGCCAGCAAACCAAGGACAGGGTCCGGGACCCAGTACTTC. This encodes CASKPRTGSGTQYF.

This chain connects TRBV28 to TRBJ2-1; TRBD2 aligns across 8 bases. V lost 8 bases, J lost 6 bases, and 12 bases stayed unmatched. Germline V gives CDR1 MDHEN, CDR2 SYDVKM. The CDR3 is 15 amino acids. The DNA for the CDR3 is TGTGCCAGCGTATCAGCGGGGGAAGGCGTCAATGAGCAGTTCTTC. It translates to CASVSAGEGVNEQFF.

The CDR3 bases are TGCGCCAGCAGCCCTAAGGGGGGGCCAGTATTGTACGTC. Translating it yields CASSPKGGPVLYV. The chain links TRBV4-1 to TRBJ2-7; D is possibly TRBD2 (7 bases). The ends were cut back, 4 bases at V and 12 bases at J, with 19 bases in the middle. There are 13 residues in the CDR3. The germline V gene encodes CDR1 MGHRA and CDR2 YSYEKL.

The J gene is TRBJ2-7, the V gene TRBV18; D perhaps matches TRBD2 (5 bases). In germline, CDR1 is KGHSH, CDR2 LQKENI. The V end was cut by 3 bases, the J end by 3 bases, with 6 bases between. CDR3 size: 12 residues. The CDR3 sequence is CASSPTSYEQYF. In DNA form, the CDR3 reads TGTGCCAGCTCACCCACTAGCTACGAGCAGTACTTC.

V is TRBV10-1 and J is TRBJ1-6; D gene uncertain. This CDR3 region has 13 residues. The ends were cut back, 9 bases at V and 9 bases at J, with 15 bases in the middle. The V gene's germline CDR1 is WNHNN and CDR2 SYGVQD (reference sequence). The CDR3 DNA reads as TGCGCCAGAAATTGGCAGGCCCTTTCACCCCTCCACTTT. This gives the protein CARNWQALSPLHF.

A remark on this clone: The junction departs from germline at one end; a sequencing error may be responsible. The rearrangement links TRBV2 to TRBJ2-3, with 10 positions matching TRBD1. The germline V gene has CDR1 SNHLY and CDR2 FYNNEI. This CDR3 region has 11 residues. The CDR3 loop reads CASSTGQGGAF. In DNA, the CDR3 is TGTGCCAGCAGTACTGGACAGGGGGGGGCTTTT.

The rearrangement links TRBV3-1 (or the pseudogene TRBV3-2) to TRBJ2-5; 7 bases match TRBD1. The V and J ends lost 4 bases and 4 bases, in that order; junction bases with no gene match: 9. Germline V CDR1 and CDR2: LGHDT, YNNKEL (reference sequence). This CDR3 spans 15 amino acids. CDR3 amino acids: CASSPTVGQRETQYF. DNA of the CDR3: TGTGCCAGCAGCCCCACCGTGGGACAGAGAGAGACCCAGTACTTC.

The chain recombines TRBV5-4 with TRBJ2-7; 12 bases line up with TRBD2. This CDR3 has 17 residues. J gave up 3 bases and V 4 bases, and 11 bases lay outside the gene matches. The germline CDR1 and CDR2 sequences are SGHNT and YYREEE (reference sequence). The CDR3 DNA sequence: TGTGCCAGCAGCCAATCTCTTACTAGCGGGGGGTTCTACGAGCAGTACTTC. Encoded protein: CASSQSLTSGGFYEQYF.

The DNA of the CDR3 is TGTGCCAGCAGGCGGGAGATTACTAGCACAGATACGCAGTATTTT. Translating gives CASRREITSTDTQYF. The chain couples TRBV11-2 to TRBJ2-3; 7 bases agree with TRBD2. The length of the CDR3 is 15 residues. V gave up 6 bases and J gave up 0 bases; unmatched junction bases: 6. Germline V gene data show CDR1 as SGHAT and CDR2 as FQNNGV.

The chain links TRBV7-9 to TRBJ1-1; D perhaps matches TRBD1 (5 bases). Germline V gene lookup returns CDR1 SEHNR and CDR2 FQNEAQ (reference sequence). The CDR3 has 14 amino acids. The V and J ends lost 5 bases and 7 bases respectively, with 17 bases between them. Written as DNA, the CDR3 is TGTGCCAGCAGCGCGCGGGCGGGGGTAGGTGAAGCTTTCTTT. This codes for CASSARAGVGEAFF.

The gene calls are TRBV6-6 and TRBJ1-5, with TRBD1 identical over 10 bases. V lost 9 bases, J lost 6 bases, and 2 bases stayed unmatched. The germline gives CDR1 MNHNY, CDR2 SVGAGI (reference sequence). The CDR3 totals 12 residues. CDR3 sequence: CARRTGGQPQHF. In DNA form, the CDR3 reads TGTGCCAGGAGGACAGGGGGTCAGCCCCAGCATTTT.

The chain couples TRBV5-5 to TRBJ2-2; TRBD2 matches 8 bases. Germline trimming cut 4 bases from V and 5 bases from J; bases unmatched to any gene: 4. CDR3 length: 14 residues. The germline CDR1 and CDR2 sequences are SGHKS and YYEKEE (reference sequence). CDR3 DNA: TGTGCCAGCAGCCAAGGACTAGCTACCGGGGAGCTGTTTTTT. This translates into CASSQGLATGELFF.

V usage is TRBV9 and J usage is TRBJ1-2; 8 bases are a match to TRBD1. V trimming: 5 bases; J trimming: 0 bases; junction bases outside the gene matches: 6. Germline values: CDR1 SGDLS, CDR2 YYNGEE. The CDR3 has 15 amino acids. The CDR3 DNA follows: TGTGCCAGCAGTCGACAGGGGTCCACTAACTATGGCTACACCTTC. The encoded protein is CASSRQGSTNYGYTF.

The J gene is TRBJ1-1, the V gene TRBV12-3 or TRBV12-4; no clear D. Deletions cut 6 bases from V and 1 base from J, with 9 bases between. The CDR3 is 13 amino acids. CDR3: CASSLEGNTEAFF. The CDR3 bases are TGTGCCAGCAGCCTCGAGGGGAACACTGAAGCTTTCTTT.

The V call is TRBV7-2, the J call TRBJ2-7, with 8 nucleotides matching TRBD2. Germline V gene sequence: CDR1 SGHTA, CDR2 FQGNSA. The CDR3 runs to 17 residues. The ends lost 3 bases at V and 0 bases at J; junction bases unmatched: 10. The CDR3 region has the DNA TGTGCCAGCAGCTTTAGAGGAACGGGGGGGAGCTCCTACGAGCAGTACGTC. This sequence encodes CASSFRGTGGSSYEQYV.

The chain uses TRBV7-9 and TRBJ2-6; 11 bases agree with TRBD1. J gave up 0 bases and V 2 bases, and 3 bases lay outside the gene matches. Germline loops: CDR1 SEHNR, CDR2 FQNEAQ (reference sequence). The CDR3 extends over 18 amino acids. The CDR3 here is CASSLIGTGGSGANVLTF. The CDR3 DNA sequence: TGTGCCAGCAGCTTAATAGGGACAGGGGGCTCTGGGGCCAACGTCCTGACTTTC.